The 16 T cell receptor beta chains given below trace back to one sample, sequenced in a study of shared clonotypes between healthy human individuals. The protocol was immunoSEQ multiplex PCR, while the TCRdb copy is restricted to in-frame clones and leaves out a portion. This sample has some 1,100,000 clones, with 70% to 80% found just once. The sample consisted of memory CD4+ T cells from PBMCs. Indicated subset: CD45RA-negative fraction. The origin of the receptors is a man aged 18 to 30 in good health. Some clones in this sample may be carry-over from other donors' samples.

The chain has TRBV10-1 and TRBJ2-2; D is unclear. The CDR3 sequence is 12 residues long. Germline CDR1 is WNHNN and CDR2 is SYGVQD (reference sequence). V shed 5 bases and J shed 8 bases, with 9 bases lying between them. The chain's CDR3 is CASSRFSGELFF. The DNA of the CDR3 is TGCGCCAGCAGTAGGTTTTCAGGGGAGCTGTTTTTT.

The chain carries TRBV5-1 and TRBJ1-1; D is uncertain. Between the trimmed V and J ends, which lost 0 bases and 11 bases, there was a span of 17 bases. Germline CDR1 and CDR2: SGHRS and YFSETQ. This CDR3 is 14 amino acids long. CDR3 in amino acids: CASSLEAPSGSAFF. CDR3 nucleotides: TGCGCCAGCAGCTTGGAAGCCCCCAGTGGATCCGCTTTCTTT.

The chain recombines TRBV10-3 with TRBJ2-7; D is unresolved. The CDR3 covers 13 residues. Germline CDR1 ENHRY, CDR2 SYGVKD. Trimming took off 10 bases at V and 5 bases at J, with 18 bases between the two ends. DNA of the CDR3: TGTGCCACGTCTCGTGGGGTTGCCAACGAGCAGTACTTC. Its protein is CATSRGVANEQYF.

This clone appeared a single time. The chain recombines TRBV28 with TRBJ2-4, with D perhaps matching TRBD1 or TRBD2 (5 bases each). Trimming removed 8 bases from V and 0 bases from J, with 23 bases in between. This CDR3 has 18 amino acids. Germline lookup yields CDR1 MDHEN and CDR2 SYDVKM. The CDR3, as DNA: TGTGCCAGCGCCCCCGGGACGGGGTACGTCCTAGCCAAAAACATTCAGTACTTC. This translates into CASAPGTGYVLAKNIQYF.

The genes are TRBV7-2 and TRBJ2-1; TRBD2 matches at 7 bases. Germline V gene sequence: CDR1 SGHTA, CDR2 FQGNSA. This CDR3 spans 15 amino acids. J was trimmed by 4 bases and V by 1 base; bases with no gene match: 4. The CDR3 nucleotides are TGTGCCAGCAGCTTAGGCGGGAGAGAATACAATGAGCAGTTCTTC. It specifies CASSLGGREYNEQFF.

Concerning this clone: At one end, the junction sequence differs from germline, possibly due to a read error. V gene TRBV7-9 combines with J gene TRBJ2-6, with D unclear. CDR1 and CDR2 from the germline V gene are SEHNR and FQNEAQ (reference sequence). CDR3 length: 12 residues. Here the CDR3 reads CASSLVSQPQSF. As DNA, the CDR3 is TGTGCCAGCAGCTTAGTGTCGCAACCCCAGAGTTTC.

This clone was seen a few times. The chain uses TRBV5-1 and TRBJ2-5, with D possibly TRBD1 on 6 matching bases. V lost 2 bases to trimming and J lost 0 bases, with 14 bases between them. The CDR3 covers 16 residues. Germline CDR1 SGHRS, CDR2 YFSETQ. The CDR3 DNA sequence: TGCGCCAGCAGCTTCAGGGGCTGGAGATACCAAGAGACCCAGTACTTC. Its protein product is CASSFRGWRYQETQYF. Together with reference TRBV5-1 and TRBJ2-5, the CDR3 gives the full variable domain: KAGVTQTPRYLIKTRGQQVTLSCSPISGHRSVSWYQQTPGQGLQFLFEYFSETQRNKGNFPGRFSGRQFSNSRSEMNVSTLELGDSALYLCASSFRGWRYQETQYFGPGTRLLVL.

The chain is built from TRBV4-1 and TRBJ2-1; D is perhaps TRBD2 (6 bases). Trimming removed 3 bases from V and 2 bases from J, with 23 bases in between. The length of the CDR3 is 19 residues. In germline, CDR1 is MGHRA, CDR2 YSYEKL. The CDR3, as DNA: TGCGCCAGCAGCCAGGTGGCCCTTGGCGGGACGGGCCCCTACAATGAGCAGTTCTTC. Its translation is CASSQVALGGTGPYNEQFF.

This sequence joins TRBV5-4 and TRBJ1-2; tentative D call: TRBD1 (5 bases). The CDR3 runs to 15 residues. From germline, CDR1 is SGHNT and CDR2 YYREEE (reference sequence). Trimming left V 0 bases short and J 1 base short, with 10 bases between. The CDR3 nucleotides read TGTGCCAGCAGCTTGGGCCTCCAGGGTAACTATGGCTACACCTTC. This sequence encodes CASSLGLQGNYGYTF.

The chain combines TRBV11-2 with TRBJ2-3; D unresolved. V was clipped by 4 bases and J by 3 bases, with 17 bases between them. Germline CDR1 is SGHAT and CDR2 is FQNNGV. This CDR3 is 16 amino acids long. CDR3 in DNA: TGTGCCAGCAGCTCGTATACCCTCGGCTGGACAGATACGCAGTATTTT. Translation gives CASSSYTLGWTDTQYF. The full variable domain, completed using reference TRBV11-2 and TRBJ2-3, is EAGVAQSPRYKIIEKRQSVAFWCNPISGHATLYWYQQILGQGPKLLIQFQNNGVVDDSQLPKDRFSAERLKGVDSTLKIQPAKLEDSAVYLCASSSYTLGWTDTQYFGPGTRLTVL.

This clone is a singleton in its sample. The chain employs TRBV7-2 and TRBJ2-1, with TRBD2 matching over 8 bases. This CDR3 spans 13 amino acids. V shed 4 bases and J 14 bases; nucleotides not matched to a gene: 10. Germline CDR1 is SGHTA and CDR2 is FQGNSA. This CDR3 reads CASSSPGGAGEFF. DNA for the CDR3: TGTGCCAGCAGCTCCCCCGGGGGGGCCGGGGAGTTCTTC. The complete variable domain, with remaining parts taken from reference TRBV7-2 and TRBJ2-1, reads GAGVSQSPSNKVTEKGKDVELRCDPISGHTALYWYRQSLGQGLEFLIYFQGNSAPDKSGLPSDRFSAERTGGSVSTLTIQRTQQEDSAVYLCASSSPGGAGEFFGPGTRLTVL.

The CDR3 is CASSEIRQAYEQYF. CDR3 DNA: TGTGCCAGCAGTGAAATAAGGCAAGCCTACGAGCAGTACTTC. The V gene is TRBV6-1, the J gene TRBJ2-7; the D is unclear. Per the germline V gene, CDR1 is MNHNS and CDR2 is SASEGT. There are 14 residues in the CDR3. The V end lost 2 bases, the J end lost 2 bases, and 10 bases lay between the germline ends.

The rearrangement links TRBV7-2 to TRBJ1-2; 8 bases align to TRBD1. Germline-derived CDR1 and CDR2 are SGHTA and FQGNSA. V lost 5 bases and J lost 3; bases outside the gene matches: 14. CDR3 length equals 17 residues. The CDR3 here is CASSRGRQGAIYYGYTF. DNA for the CDR3: TGTGCCAGCAGCCGCGGGCGCCAGGGGGCCATCTACTATGGCTACACCTTC.

This clone came up once. The chain couples TRBV7-9 to TRBJ2-3; TRBD2 is a possible D gene (6 bases). Trimming took 5 bases from V and 4 from J, leaving 10 bases between them. Looked up from germline, CDR1 is SEHNR and CDR2 is FQNEAQ (reference sequence). CDR3 length equals 13 residues. CDR3 nucleotide sequence: TGTGCCAGCAGCGGAAGCGGGCCAGATACGCAGTATTTT. Translated, it gives CASSGSGPDTQYF.

Concerning this clone itself: At the DNA level, this CDR3 is encoded by other sequences in the same sample as well. The rearrangement joins TRBV28 to TRBJ2-1; 12 nucleotides match TRBD2. CDR1 is MDHEN, CDR2 SYDVKM, per germline. V lost 4 bases to trimming and J lost 3 bases; unmatched junction nucleotides: 4. The CDR3 has 16 amino acids. Here the CDR3 DNA reads TGTGCCAGCAGTTCGCCGGGACTAGCGGGCTACAATGAGCAGTTCTTC. It specifies CASSSPGLAGYNEQFF.

V usage is TRBV11-2 and J usage is TRBJ2-3; D might be TRBD2 (6 bases). The CDR3 spans 15 residues. V was trimmed by 7 bases and J by 2 bases, leaving 16 bases between them. Looked up from germline, CDR1 is SGHAT and CDR2 is FQNNGV. This CDR3 reads CASNHPWDFTDTQYF. CDR3 in DNA: TGTGCCAGCAACCACCCGTGGGACTTCACAGATACGCAGTATTTT. Full variable domain (missing parts from reference TRBV11-2 and TRBJ2-3): EAGVAQSPRYKIIEKRQSVAFWCNPISGHATLYWYQQILGQGPKLLIQFQNNGVVDDSQLPKDRFSAERLKGVDSTLKIQPAKLEDSAVYLCASNHPWDFTDTQYFGPGTRLTVL.